This entry describes one T cell receptor (beta chain). Assay: immunoSEQ multiplex PCR; the TCRdb copy retains only in-frame clones and omits some. This table holds under 25,000 clones, about 87% found once. These data come from a study of blood T cell repertoires in COVID-19. Study-wide context: The origin of the acute and convalescent COVID-19 samples was the United States, Italy and Spain. From T cells, B-cell-depleted T cells, or PBMCs came the material, which was cDNA or gDNA.

Per the germline V gene, CDR1 is SGHVS and CDR2 is FQNEAQ. The CDR3 contains 14 residues. The V end was cut by 3 bases, the J end by 0 bases, with 9 bases between. The rearrangement links TRBV7-8 to TRBJ2-7, with D maybe TRBD1 (5 bases). The sequencing input was peripheral blood. The TCR comes from a human donor in a cohort sampled during active COVID-19. CDR3 residues: CASSLTEVSYEQYF. CDR3 DNA sequence: TGTGCCAGCAGCTTGACAGAGGTCTCCTACGAGCAGTACTTC.